This is a list of T cell receptor beta chains from one sample in a study of blood T cell repertoires in COVID-19. Repertoires were generated with immunoSEQ multiplex PCR, while TCRdb's copy carries only in-frame clones and drops some. The repertoire consists of about 150,000 clones, with over 75% occurring once and the leading ten covering around 0.63%. The sequenced sample consisted of peripheral blood. The receptor source for this set is a man aged 55-75 years with COVID-19, enrolled during active disease. Both conserved end residues are part of each CDR3. A D gene is named only where the DNA matches it firmly. Not all rows give a size; the values are once, few, many and, for expanded clones, a class.

j_gene: TRBJ1-1
abundance: few
d_gene: -
v_gene: TRBV3-1/TRBV3-2
CDR3aa: CASSQVAGSGTEAFF
CDR3nt: TGTGCCAGCAGCCAAGTTGCAGGCTCAGGGACTGAAGCTTTCTTT

j_gene: TRBJ1-4
abundance: -
d_gene: TRBD1
v_gene: TRBV18
CDR3aa: CASSPDRVANEKLFF
CDR3nt: TGTGCCAGCTCACCGGACAGGGTGGCTAATGAAAAACTGTTTTTT

j_gene: TRBJ2-5
abundance: -
d_gene: TRBD1
v_gene: TRBV7-2
CDR3aa: CASSLGTGGETQYF
CDR3nt: TGTGCCAGCAGCCTCGGGACAGGGGGAGAGACCCAGTACTTC

j_gene: TRBJ2-5
abundance: -
d_gene: TRBD2
v_gene: TRBV3-1/TRBV3-2
CDR3aa: CASSPYGTSGRAETQYF
CDR3nt: TGTGCCAGCAGCCCCTACGGGACTAGCGGGAGGGCGGAGACCCAGTACTTC

j_gene: TRBJ2-5
abundance: -
d_gene: -
v_gene: TRBV7-2
CDR3aa: CASSLTQAPQETQYF
CDR3nt: TGTGCCAGCAGCTTGACACAGGCACCCCAAGAGACCCAGTACTTC

j_gene: TRBJ1-1
abundance: -
d_gene: TRBD1
v_gene: TRBV7-3
CDR3aa: CASSLDRGLDTEAFF
CDR3nt: TGTGCCAGCAGCTTAGACAGGGGGCTCGACACTGAAGCTTTCTTT

j_gene: TRBJ2-2
abundance: -
d_gene: -
v_gene: TRBV6-2/TRBV6-3
CDR3aa: CASSYMSSAGELFF
CDR3nt: TGTGCCAGCAGTTACATGTCTAGTGCCGGGGAGCTGTTTTTT

j_gene: TRBJ1-4
abundance: -
d_gene: TRBD1
v_gene: TRBV25-1
CDR3aa: CASSRQGNEKLFF
CDR3nt: TGTGCCAGCAGTCGACAGGGGAATGAAAAACTGTTTTTT

j_gene: TRBJ2-4
abundance: -
d_gene: TRBD2
v_gene: TRBV5-3
CDR3aa: CARNHPRGSGVAKNIQYF
CDR3nt: TGTGCCAGAAACCACCCACGGGGTAGCGGGGTAGCCAAAAACATTCAGTACTTC

j_gene: TRBJ1-6
abundance: -
d_gene: -
v_gene: TRBV5-5
CDR3aa: CASSPPPTDYNSPLHF
CDR3nt: TGTGCCAGCAGCCCACCCCCGACAGATTATAATTCACCCCTCCACTTT

j_gene: TRBJ1-1
abundance: -
d_gene: -
v_gene: TRBV19
CDR3aa: CASSMGEGMNTEAFF
CDR3nt: TGTGCCAGTAGTATGGGGGAGGGAATGAACACTGAAGCTTTCTTT

j_gene: TRBJ1-2
abundance: -
d_gene: -
v_gene: TRBV7-8
CDR3aa: CASSLERGSYTF
CDR3nt: TGTGCCAGCAGCTTAGAGAGGGGGAGCTACACCTTC

j_gene: TRBJ1-1
abundance: -
d_gene: -
v_gene: TRBV25-1
CDR3aa: CASGEEGHTEAFF
CDR3nt: TGTGCCAGTGGGGAGGAGGGGCATACTGAAGCTTTCTTT

j_gene: TRBJ1-6
abundance: few
d_gene: -
v_gene: TRBV28
CDR3aa: CASSSDGDNSPLHF
CDR3nt: TGTGCCAGCAGTTCGGACGGGGATAATTCACCCCTCCACTTT

j_gene: TRBJ2-7
abundance: -
d_gene: TRBD1
v_gene: TRBV4-2
CDR3aa: CASTLAGTGGYEQYF
CDR3nt: TGTGCCAGCACCCTGGCCGGGACAGGGGGCTACGAGCAGTACTTC

j_gene: TRBJ1-2
abundance: -
d_gene: TRBD1
v_gene: TRBV5-1
CDR3aa: CASSFKTGEYGYTF
CDR3nt: TGCGCCAGCAGCTTTAAGACAGGGGAATATGGCTACACCTTC

j_gene: TRBJ1-1
abundance: -
d_gene: -
v_gene: TRBV7-2
CDR3aa: CASSTRMVDSEAFF
CDR3nt: TGTGCCAGCAGCACCCGGATGGTCGACTCTGAAGCTTTCTTT